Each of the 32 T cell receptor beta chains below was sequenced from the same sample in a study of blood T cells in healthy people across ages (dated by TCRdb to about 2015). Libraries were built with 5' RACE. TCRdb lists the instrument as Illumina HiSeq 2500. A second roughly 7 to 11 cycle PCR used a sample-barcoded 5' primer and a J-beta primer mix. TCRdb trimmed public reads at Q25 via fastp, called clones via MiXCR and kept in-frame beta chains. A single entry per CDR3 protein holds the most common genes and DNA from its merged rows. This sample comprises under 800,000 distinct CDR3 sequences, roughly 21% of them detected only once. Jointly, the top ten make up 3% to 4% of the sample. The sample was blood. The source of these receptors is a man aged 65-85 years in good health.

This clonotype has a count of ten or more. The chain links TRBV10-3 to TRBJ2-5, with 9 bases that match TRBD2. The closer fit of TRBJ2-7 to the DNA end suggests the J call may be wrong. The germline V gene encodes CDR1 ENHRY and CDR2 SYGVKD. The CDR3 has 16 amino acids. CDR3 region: CAISESTSSGTYEQYF. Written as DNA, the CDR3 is TGTGCCATCAGTGAGTCGACTTCTAGCGGGACTTACGAGCAGTACTTC.

The CDR3 coding sequence is TGTGCCAGCAGCCAAGAAACGGGGACTAGCTTTACCGGGGAGCTGTTTTTT. Protein product: CASSQETGTSFTGELFF. The V call is TRBV4-2, the J call TRBJ2-2, with 9 bases aligning to TRBD2. The ends lost 0 bases at V and 5 bases at J; junction bases unmatched: 7. This CDR3 has 17 residues. Germline lookup yields CDR1 LGHNA and CDR2 YNFKEQ.

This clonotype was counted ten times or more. CDR3 region: CASSLGPGQGYGFNEQFF. CDR3 DNA: TGTGCCAGCAGCTTAGGCCCGGGACAGGGTTACGGGTTCAATGAGCAGTTCTTC. The chain employs TRBV7-6 and TRBJ2-1; 9 bases match TRBD1. The CDR3 loop spans 18 amino acids. Germline values: CDR1 SGHVS, CDR2 FNYEAQ. The J segment lost 6 bases and the V segment lost 1 base, leaving 13 bases of the junction unmatched.

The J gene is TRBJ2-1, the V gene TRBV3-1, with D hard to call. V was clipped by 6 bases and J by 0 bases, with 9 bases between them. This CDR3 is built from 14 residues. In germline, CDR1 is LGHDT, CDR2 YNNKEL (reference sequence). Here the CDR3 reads CASSQPNSYNEQFF. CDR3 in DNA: TGTGCCAGCAGTCAGCCAAACTCCTACAATGAGCAGTTCTTC.

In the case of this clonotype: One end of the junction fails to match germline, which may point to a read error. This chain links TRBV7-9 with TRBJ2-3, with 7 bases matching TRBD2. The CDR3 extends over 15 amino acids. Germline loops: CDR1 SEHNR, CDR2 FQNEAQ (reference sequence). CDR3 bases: TGTGTCAGCAGCTTGGCTAGCGGTAGCACAGATACGCAGTATTTT. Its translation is CVSSLASGSTDTQYF.

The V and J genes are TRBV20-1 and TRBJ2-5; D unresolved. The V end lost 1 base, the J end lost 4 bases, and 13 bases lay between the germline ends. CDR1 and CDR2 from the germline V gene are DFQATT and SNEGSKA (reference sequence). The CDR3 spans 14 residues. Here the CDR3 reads CSARVSETRETQYF. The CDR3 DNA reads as TGCAGTGCTAGAGTCAGCGAAACCAGAGAGACCCAGTACTTC.

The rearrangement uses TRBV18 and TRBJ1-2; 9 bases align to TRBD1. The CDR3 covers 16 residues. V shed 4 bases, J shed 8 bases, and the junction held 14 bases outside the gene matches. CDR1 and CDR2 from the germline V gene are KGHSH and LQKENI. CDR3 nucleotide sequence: TGTGCCAGCTCACTCCTCTTTGGGACAGGGATTTTCGGCTACACCTTC. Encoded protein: CASSLLFGTGIFGYTF.

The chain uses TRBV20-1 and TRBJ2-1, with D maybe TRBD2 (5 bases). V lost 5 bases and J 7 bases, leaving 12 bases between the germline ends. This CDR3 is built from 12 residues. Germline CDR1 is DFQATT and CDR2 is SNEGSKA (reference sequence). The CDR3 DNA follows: TGCAGTGCTGGGAGTTCGGGGAATGAGCAGTTCTTC. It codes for CSAGSSGNEQFF.

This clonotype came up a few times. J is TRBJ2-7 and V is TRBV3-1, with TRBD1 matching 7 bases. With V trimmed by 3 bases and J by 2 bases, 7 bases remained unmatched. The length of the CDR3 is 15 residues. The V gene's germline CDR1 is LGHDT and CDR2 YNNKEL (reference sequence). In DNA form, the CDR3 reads TGTGCCAGCAGCCAGGCCGGGACAGCAACCTACGAGCAGTACTTC. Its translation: CASSQAGTATYEQYF.

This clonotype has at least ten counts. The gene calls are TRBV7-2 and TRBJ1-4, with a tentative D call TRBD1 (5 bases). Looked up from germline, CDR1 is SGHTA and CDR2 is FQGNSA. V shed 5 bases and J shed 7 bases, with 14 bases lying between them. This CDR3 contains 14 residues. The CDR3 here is CASSLLRGGEKLFF. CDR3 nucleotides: TGTGCCAGCAGCCTCCTAAGGGGAGGTGAAAAACTGTTTTTT.

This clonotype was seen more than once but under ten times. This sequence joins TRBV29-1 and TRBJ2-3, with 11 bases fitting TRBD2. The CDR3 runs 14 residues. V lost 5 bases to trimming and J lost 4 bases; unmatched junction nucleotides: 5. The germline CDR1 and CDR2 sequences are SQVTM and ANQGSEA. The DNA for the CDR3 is TGCAGCGTTTACCTAGCGGGAGGCGCAGATACGCAGTATTTT. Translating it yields CSVYLAGGADTQYF.

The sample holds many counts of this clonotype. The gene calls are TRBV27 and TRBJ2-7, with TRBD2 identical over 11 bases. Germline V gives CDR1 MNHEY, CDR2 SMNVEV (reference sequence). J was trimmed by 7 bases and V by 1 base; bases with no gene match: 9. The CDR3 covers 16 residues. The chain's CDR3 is CASSLYVAGGPWEQYF. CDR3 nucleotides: TGTGCCAGCAGTTTATACGTAGCGGGAGGGCCCTGGGAGCAGTACTTC.

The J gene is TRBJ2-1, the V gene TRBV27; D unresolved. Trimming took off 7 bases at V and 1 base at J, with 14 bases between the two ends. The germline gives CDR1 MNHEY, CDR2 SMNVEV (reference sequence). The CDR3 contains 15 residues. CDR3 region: CASMFQRASYNEQFF. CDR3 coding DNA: TGTGCCAGCATGTTTCAACGAGCATCCTACAATGAGCAGTTCTTC.

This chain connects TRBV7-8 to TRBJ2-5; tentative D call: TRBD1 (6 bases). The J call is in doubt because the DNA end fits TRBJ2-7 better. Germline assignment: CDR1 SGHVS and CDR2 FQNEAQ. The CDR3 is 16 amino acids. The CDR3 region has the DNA TGTGCCAGCAGCTTAGTTGGTGGGACACTAGCCTACGAGCAGTACTTC. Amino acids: CASSLVGGTLAYEQYF.

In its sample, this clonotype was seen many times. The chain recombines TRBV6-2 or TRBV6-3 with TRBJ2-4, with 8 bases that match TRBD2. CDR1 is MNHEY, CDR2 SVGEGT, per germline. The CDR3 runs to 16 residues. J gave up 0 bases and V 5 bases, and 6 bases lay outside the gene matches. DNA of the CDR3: TGTGCCAGCAGTCCCCTAGCGGGTCTAGCCAAAAACATTCAGTACTTC. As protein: CASSPLAGLAKNIQYF.

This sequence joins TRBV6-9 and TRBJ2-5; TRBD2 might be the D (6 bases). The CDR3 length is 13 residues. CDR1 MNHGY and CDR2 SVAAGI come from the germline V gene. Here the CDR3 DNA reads TGTGTCAACCACGGGACTTGCCAAGAGACCCAGTACTTC. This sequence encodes CVNHGTCQETQYF.

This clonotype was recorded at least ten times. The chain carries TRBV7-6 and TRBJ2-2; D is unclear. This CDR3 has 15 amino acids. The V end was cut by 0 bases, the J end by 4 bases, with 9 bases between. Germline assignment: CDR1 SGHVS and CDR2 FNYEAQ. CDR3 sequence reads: CASSLAGTVTGELFF. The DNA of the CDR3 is TGTGCCAGCAGCTTAGCGGGTACTGTCACCGGGGAGCTGTTTTTT.

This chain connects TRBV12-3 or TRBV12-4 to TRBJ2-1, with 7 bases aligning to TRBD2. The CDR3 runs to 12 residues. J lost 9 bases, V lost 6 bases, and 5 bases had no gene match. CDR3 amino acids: CASSPLAGEQFF. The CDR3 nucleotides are TGTGCCAGCAGCCCCTTAGCGGGTGAGCAGTTCTTC.

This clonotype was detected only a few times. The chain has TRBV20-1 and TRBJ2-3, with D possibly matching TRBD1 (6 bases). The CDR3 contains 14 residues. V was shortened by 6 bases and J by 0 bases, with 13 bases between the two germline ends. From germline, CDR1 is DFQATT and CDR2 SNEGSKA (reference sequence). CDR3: CSANRDHSTDTQYF. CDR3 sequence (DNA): TGCAGTGCAAACAGGGACCACAGCACAGATACGCAGTATTTT.

CDR3 residues: CASSISGVAYNEQFF. The CDR3 region has the DNA TGCGCCAGCAGCATTAGCGGGGTAGCCTACAATGAGCAGTTCTTC. This rearrangement joins TRBV5-1 to TRBJ2-1; TRBD2 aligns across 8 bases. CDR3 length: 15 residues. V was pared by 4 bases and J by 2 bases, with 5 bases of the junction left unmatched. CDR1 is SGHRS, CDR2 YFSETQ, per germline.

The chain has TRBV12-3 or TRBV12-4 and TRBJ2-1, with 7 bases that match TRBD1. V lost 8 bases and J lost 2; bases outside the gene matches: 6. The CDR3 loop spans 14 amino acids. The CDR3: CASGYRGPYNEQFF. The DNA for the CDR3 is TGTGCCAGCGGATACAGGGGCCCCTACAATGAGCAGTTCTTC.

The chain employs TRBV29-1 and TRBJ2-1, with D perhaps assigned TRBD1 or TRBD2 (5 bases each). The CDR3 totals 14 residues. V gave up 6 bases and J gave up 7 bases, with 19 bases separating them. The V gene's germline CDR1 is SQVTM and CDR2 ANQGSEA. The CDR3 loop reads CSVRRAGRGNEQFF. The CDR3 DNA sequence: TGCAGCGTCAGAAGGGCAGGGAGAGGAAATGAGCAGTTCTTC.

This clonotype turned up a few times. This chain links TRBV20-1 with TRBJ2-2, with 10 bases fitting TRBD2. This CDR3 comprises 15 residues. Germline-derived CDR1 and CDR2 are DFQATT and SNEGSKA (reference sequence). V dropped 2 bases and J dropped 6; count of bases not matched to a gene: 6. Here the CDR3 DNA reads TGCAGTGCTAGAAGCCCTAGCGGGAGCGCCGGGGAGCTGTTTTTT. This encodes CSARSPSGSAGELFF.

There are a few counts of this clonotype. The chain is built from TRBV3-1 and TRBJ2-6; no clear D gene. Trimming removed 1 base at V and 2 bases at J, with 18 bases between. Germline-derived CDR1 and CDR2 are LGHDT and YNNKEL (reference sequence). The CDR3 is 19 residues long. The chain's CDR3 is CASSQGIPSIRTGANVLTF. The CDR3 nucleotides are TGTGCCAGCAGCCAAGGAATCCCAAGTATCAGGACTGGGGCCAACGTCCTGACTTTC.

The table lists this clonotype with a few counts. This CDR3 is CATTYLGQQETQYF. The CDR3, as DNA: TGTGCCACCACTTACCTGGGACAGCAAGAGACCCAGTACTTC. The chain couples TRBV13 to TRBJ2-5, with TRBD1 matching over 7 bases. Germline loops: CDR1 PRHDT, CDR2 FYEKMQ (reference sequence). This CDR3 region has 14 residues. V dropped 10 bases and J dropped 2; count of bases not matched to a gene: 10.

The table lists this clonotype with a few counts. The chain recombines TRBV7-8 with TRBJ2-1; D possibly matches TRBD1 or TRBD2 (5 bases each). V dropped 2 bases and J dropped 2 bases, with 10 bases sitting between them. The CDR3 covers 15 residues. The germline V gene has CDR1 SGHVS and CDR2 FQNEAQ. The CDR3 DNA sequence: TGTGCCAGCAGCTTAAGGGACGGCGCCTACAATGAGCAGTTCTTC. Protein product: CASSLRDGAYNEQFF.

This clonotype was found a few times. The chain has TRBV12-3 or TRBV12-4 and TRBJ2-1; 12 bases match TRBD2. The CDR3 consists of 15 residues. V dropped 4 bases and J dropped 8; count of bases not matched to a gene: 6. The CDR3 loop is CASSSRLAGADEQFF. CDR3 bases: TGTGCCAGCAGTTCCAGACTAGCGGGAGCCGATGAGCAGTTCTTC.

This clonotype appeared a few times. This chain's CDR3 is CSVDGGLAVWTDTQYF. CDR3 DNA sequence: TGCAGCGTTGACGGGGGACTAGCGGTCTGGACAGATACGCAGTATTTT. The chain recombines TRBV29-1 with TRBJ2-3; 11 bases fit TRBD2. Per germline, CDR1 SQVTM and CDR2 ANQGSEA. The CDR3 totals 16 residues. J lost 3 bases, V lost 3 bases, and 8 bases had no gene match.

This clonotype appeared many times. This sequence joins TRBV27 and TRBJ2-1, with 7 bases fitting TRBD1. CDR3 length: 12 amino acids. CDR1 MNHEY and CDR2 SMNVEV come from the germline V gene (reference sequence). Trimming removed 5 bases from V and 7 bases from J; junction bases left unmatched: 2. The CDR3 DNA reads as TGTGCCAGCAGTAGACAGGGTAATGAGCAGTTCTTC. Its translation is CASSRQGNEQFF.

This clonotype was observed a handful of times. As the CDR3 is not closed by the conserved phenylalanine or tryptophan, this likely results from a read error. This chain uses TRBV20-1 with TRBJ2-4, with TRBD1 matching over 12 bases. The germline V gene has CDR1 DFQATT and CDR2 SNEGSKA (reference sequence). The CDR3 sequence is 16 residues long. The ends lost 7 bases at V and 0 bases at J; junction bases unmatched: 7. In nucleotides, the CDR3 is TGCAGTGTCTCCGGGACAGGGGGCCTAGCCAAAAACATTCAGTACCTC. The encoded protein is CSVSGTGGLAKNIQYL.

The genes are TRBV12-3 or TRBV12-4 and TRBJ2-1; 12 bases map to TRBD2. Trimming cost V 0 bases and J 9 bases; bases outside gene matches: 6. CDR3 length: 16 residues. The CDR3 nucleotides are TGTGCCAGCAGTTTAGCCCTAGCGGGAGGGTCGGCTGAGCAGTTCTTC. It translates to CASSLALAGGSAEQFF.

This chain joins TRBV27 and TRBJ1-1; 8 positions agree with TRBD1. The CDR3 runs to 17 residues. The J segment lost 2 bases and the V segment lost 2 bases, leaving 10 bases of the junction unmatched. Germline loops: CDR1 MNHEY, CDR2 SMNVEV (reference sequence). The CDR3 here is CASSLPPGQGINTEAFF. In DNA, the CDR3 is TGTGCCAGCAGTTTACCCCCTGGACAGGGCATTAACACTGAAGCTTTCTTT.